This T cell receptor beta chain was retrieved from a study of blood T cell repertoires in COVID-19. Whole-study context: The United States, Italy and Spain provided the acute and convalescent COVID-19 samples.

Sequencing was performed with immunoSEQ multiplex PCR; in TCRdb, only in-frame clones are kept and a portion is missing. This repertoire shows some 340,000 clones, over 70% found once; its top ten account for 2.5% to 3%. The CDR3 loop spans 15 amino acids. The V segment lost 5 bases and the J segment 6 bases; nucleotides outside the gene matches: 8. Germline V gene sequence: CDR1 SEHNR, CDR2 FQNEAQ (reference sequence). Sequencing input: peripheral blood. This chain links TRBV7-9 with TRBJ1-4; 8 bases are a match to TRBD1. This sequence originates from a young man with active or convalescent COVID-19. The CDR3 coding sequence is TGTGCCAGCAGCCGCGGGACAGGAGGAGATGAAAAACTGTTTTTT. Translated: CASSRGTGGDEKLFF.